This T cell receptor (beta chain) was identified during a study of monozygotic twins with inflammatory bowel disease. Study-wide findings and caveats: Fewer clonotypes were shared with others by IBD patients than by healthy twins, especially with disease activity. Immunosuppressive treatment differences may have increased patient repertoire variability.

TCRdb processed the 5' RACE reads again and assigns one entry to each CDR3 protein, with no DNA. The repertoire table contains approximately 390,000 distinct CDR3 sequences. Each donor supplied more than 2 ml of blood. Notes on this clonotype: As yet, its antigen is unknown.

In germline, CDR1 is MNHNS, CDR2 SASEGT. The CDR3 covers 17 residues. This sequence originates from a human donor with ulcerative colitis or Crohn's disease, or a healthy co-twin of an affected twin (not recorded which). The specimen was blood. This chain uses TRBV6-1 with TRBJ2-1; TCRdb reports TRBD2, a call that lacks DNA to check it against. The CDR3 sequence: CASSPSGTSVSRTEQFF.